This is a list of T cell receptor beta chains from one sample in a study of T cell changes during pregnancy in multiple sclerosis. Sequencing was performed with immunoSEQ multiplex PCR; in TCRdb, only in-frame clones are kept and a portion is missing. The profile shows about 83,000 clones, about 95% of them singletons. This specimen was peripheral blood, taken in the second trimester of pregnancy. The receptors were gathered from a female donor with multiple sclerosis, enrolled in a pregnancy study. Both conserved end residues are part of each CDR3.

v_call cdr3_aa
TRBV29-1 CSVGDRTGTYGYTF
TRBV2 CASSEARGLAGETQYF
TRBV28 CASSLGGAKDEQYF
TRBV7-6 CASSPPSSRSYNEQFF
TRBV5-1 CASSSGQGRGTGELFF
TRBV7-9 CASSFWRGRAGNEQFF
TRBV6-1 CASRPSGISYEQYF
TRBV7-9 CASSLGQVNEQYF
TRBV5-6 CASSLNGVRTYNEQFF
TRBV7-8 CASSLDTGASYGYTF
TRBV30 CAWSVPLRQGRNIQYF
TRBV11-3 CASSLGASTGVLYNEQFF
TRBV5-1 CASSFDRVIDEQFF
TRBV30 CAWSVLGGEGYTF
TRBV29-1 CSVAPAKVRGSSTEAFF
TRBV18 CASSPGQGDNYGYTF
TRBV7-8 CASSLTQAGSRNTGELFF
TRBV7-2 CASSPDYTGELFF
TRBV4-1 CASSHVGGGGTDTQYF
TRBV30 CAWSVGQPYEQYF
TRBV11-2 CASTGTGDYGYTF
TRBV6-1 CASSDGRVSTDTQYF
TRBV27 CASSFSPNQPQHF
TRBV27 CASSPPSRLVPRETQYF
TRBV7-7 CASSPRGRGETQYF
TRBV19 CASTNLLRAESGNTIYF
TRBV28 CASRETGSTDTQYF
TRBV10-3 CAISDRTGFGTNEKLFF
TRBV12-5 CASGFGTGVNQPQHF
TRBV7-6 CASSLTTESSYEQYF
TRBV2 CASSPGPAGGPRSYNEQFF
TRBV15 CATSGFTVAGQKYGYTF
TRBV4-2 CASSQGRQGGNTIYF
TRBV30 CAWSVRTVGNTEAFF
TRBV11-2 CASSPPRGLKSYNEQFF
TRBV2 CASLETEVAGELFF
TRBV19 CASSIVPGTASNQPQHF
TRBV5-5 CASSRSGQGRAGSHEQYF
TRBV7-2 CASSLLDRGTGANVLTF
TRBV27 CASSIGLAGDLYEQYF
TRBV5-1 CASSGGLAAPTDTQYF
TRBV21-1 CASSKVGTVKEETEQFF
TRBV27 CASRGGFGELFF
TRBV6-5 CASSWRGHTEAFF
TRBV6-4 CASRETGGETEAFF
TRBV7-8 CASSLGREGRDTQYF
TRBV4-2 CASSQDVLAGEQFF
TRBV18 CASSRDGGNEKLFF
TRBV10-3 CAISELAVSSYEQYF
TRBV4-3 CASSEQGRGTEAFF
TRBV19 CASSWRGPNQPQHF
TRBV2 CASSDSAFGLAGDNGEQFF
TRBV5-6 CASSSGTGASNYGYTF
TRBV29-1 CSVEGLAVSYNEQFF
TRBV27 CASSEAASTDTQYF